The following is a T cell receptor beta chain sequence with its context. Its cognate antigen has yet to be identified. No base-level quality is on record; no much larger clone is a single base apart. The data were obtained in a study of CD8 T cells in Susac syndrome (dated by TCRdb to 2018 to 2020). Regarding the research as a whole: Among the Susac syndrome patients who were sequenced, clinically active disease was present in 5 or 6 and clinical remission was observed in 8 or 9. Repertoire sequencing was used to test whether CD8+ T cell activation and differentiation in Susac syndrome was antigen driven. At blood withdrawal, Susac syndrome patients were therapy-naive, treated with corticosteroids (with IVIg additionally given to some), or treated with IVIg alone. The study compared CD8+ T cell repertoire clonality among 12 healthy donors, 14 Susac syndrome patients and approximately 16 multiple sclerosis patients. Points the paper makes about the study in general: The study acknowledged that relatively few individuals were included in the TCR sequencing and HLA analysis. CD8+ repertoires in Susac syndrome showed clonal expansion, which was highest in CD8+ TEMRA cells and was greater in clinically active patients than in remitting patients. Looking at Susac-specific public clones, the researchers identified approximately 15 in the total CD8+ repertoire and five in the CD8+ TEMRA repertoire.

Including the terminal cysteine and phenylalanine, the CDR3 comprises 13 residues. Only CDR3 DNA remains: 39 bases, in frame from the first base. The germline V gene (reference sequence) specifies MNHEY as CDR1 and SMNVEV as CDR2. V and J lose 3 bases and 9 bases, and a span of 12 bases separates them. Peripheral blood CD8+ and CD4+ T cells from healthy donors, Susac syndrome patients and multiple sclerosis patients were profiled using high-throughput TCR beta sequencing. Susac syndrome patients met recently defined diagnostic criteria for definite or probable disease. Bulk CD8+ and CD4+ T cells were purified by magnetic negative isolation, whereas CD8+ TEMRA cells were enriched by FACS. Blood was collected in EDTA tubes and processed within 24 hours, with PBMCs isolated through density gradient centrifugation. PBMCs intended for TCR sequencing were frozen in liquid nitrogen and were later thawed in a 37 degrees C water bath. The sorted or isolated CD4+, CD8+ and CD8+ TEMRA cells had a purity of 90% or higher.

RNA was extracted using the RNeasy kit, and roughly 0.5 to 1 microgram was reverse transcribed with random hexamers. The immunoSEQ multiplex PCR assay, covering 54 Vbeta and 13 Jbeta segments, was used to amplify TCR beta CDR3 regions. PCR amplification bias was corrected by using a synthetic template baseline for primer optimization and computational correction. On the authors' methods: Reads were annotated to V, D and J genes according to IMGT and were analyzed with immunoSEQ Analyzer, with only productive sequences retained. Clonality was computed as one minus Shannon entropy normalized by log2 of the number of productive unique sequences. For each patient and control, public and private clones were evaluated within the 100 most prevalent clones. A clone was defined as Susac-specific if it was absent from the healthy and MS cohorts, from about a thousand published viral clones and from other ImmuneACCESS disease sequences. Using fastp trimming at Q25 and MiXCR clonotype assembly, TCRdb reanalyzed the public sequencing data and kept in-frame beta chains. Rows are combined by CDR3 protein, so each entry shows the most common genes and DNA. The V and J calls follow TCRdb's processing rather than the paper's. The sample profile shows 75,000 to 80,000 distinct CDR3 sequences; less than 95% of them were found once. In total, the top ten clones hold 0.5% to 0.65% of the sample.

This sequence uses TRBV27 and TRBJ2-1; the D gene is perhaps TRBD2, on 5 matching bases. The specimen was CD8+ T cells from PBMCs. The TCR comes from a human donor with Susac syndrome. The CDR3 amino acid sequence is: CASSFSPRGEQFF. The sequence in DNA is TGTGCCAGCAGTTTCTCGCCCCGGGGTGAGCAGTTCTTC.